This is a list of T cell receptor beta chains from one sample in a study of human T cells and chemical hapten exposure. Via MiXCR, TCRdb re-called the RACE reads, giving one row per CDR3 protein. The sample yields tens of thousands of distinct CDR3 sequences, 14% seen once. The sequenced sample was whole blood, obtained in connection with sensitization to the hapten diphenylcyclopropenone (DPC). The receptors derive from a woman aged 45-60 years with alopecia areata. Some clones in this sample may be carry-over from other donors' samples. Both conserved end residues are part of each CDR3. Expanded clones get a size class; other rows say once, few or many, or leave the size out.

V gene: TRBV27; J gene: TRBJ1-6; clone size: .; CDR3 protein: CASSLSATSNYNSPLHF
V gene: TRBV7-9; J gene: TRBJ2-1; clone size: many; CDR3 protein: CASREREGREQFF
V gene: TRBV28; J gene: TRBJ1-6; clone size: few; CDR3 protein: CASSRQFHNSPLHF
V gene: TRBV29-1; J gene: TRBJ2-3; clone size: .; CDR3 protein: CSGTRDARDTDTQYF
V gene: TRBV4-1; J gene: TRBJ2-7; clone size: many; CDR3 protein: CASSQASGSSYEQYF
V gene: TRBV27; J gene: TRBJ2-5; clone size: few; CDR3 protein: CASSRLQGALGTQYF
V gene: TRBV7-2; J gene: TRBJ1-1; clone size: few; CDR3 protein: CASSSRDRVMNTEAFF
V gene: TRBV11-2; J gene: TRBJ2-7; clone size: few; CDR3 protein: CASSFGTNYEQYF
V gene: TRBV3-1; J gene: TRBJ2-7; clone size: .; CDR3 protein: CASSQDIYEQYF
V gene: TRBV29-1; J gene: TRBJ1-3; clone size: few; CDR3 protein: CSVLSAGFGNTIYF
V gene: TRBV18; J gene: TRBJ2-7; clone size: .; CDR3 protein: CASSSTSGPSYEQYF
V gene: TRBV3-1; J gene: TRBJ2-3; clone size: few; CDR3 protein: CASSQDRASSQYF
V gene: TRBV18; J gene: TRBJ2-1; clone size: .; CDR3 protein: CASSPGTSGRGEQFF
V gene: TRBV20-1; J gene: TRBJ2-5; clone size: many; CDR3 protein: CSASYQETQYF
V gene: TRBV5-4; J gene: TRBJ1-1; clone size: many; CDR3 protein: CASRAGVGNTEAFF
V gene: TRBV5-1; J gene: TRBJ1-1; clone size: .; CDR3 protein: CASSLGRSSAEAFF
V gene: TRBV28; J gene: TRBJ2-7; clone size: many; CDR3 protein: CASSFRGYEQYF
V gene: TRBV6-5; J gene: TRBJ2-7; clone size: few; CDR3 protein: CASSTTDVGRQYF
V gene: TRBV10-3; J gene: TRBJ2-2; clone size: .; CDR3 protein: CAIRATGELFF
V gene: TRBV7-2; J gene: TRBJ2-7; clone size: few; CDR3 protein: CASSLRFDEQYF
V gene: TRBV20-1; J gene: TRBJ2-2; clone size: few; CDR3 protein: CSATGTSGRYTGELFF
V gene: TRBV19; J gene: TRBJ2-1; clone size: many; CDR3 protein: CASKGLATYNEQFF
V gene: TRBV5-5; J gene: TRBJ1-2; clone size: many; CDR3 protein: CASSLVPQPNYGYTF
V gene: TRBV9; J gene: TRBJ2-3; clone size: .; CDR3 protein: CASNLRTSGGHYCTDTQYF
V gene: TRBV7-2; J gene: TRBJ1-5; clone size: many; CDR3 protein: CASSLMEQPQHF